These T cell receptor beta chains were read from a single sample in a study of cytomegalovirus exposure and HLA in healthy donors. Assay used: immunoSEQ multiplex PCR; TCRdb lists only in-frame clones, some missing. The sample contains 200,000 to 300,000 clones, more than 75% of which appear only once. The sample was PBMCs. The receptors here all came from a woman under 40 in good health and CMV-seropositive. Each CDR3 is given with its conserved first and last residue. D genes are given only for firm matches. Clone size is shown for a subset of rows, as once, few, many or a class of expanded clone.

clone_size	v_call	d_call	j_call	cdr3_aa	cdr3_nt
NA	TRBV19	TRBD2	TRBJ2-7	CASGLAGGLNEQYF	TGTGCCAGTGGACTAGCGGGAGGGCTGAACGAGCAGTACTTC
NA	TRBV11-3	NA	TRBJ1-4	CASSLDSYNEKLFF	TGTGCCAGCAGCCTGGACAGTTACAATGAAAAACTGTTTTTT
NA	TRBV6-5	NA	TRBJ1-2	CASSYGAGDGYTF	TGTGCCAGCAGTTACGGGGCAGGGGATGGCTACACCTTC
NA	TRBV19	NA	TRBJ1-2	CASSIGDWRAYGYTF	TGTGCCAGTAGTATAGGCGACTGGAGGGCTTATGGCTACACCTTC
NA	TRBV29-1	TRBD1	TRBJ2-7	CSVEGQGSSEQYF	TGCAGCGTTGAAGGACAGGGTTCGAGCGAGCAGTACTTC
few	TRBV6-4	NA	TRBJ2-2	CASSGGENTGELFF	TGTGCCAGCAGTGGCGGTGAGAACACCGGGGAGCTGTTTTTT
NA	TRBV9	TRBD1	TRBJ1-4	CASSEGTGGEKLFF	TGTGCCAGCAGCGAGGGGACAGGGGGCGAAAAACTGTTTTTT
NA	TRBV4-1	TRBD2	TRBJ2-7	CASSQVSGTSGRASEQYF	TGCGCCAGCAGCCAAGTTTCCGGGACTAGCGGGAGGGCAAGCGAGCAGTACTTC
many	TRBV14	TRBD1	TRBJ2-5	CASSQGDRAFQETQYF	TGTGCCAGCAGCCAAGGTGACAGGGCCTTCCAAGAGACCCAGTACTTC
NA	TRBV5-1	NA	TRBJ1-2	CASSSGSTFNYGYTF	TGCGCCAGCAGCTCGGGTTCGACCTTTAACTATGGCTACACCTTC
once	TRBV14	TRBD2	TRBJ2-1	CASSRSPGLAAGVEQFF	TGTGCCAGCAGCCGATCACCGGGACTAGCGGCTGGGGTTGAGCAGTTCTTC
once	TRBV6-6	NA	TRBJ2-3	CASSLSTDTQYF	TGTGCCAGCAGTCTTAGCACAGATACGCAGTATTTT
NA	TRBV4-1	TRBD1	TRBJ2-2	CASSPRDRVNTGELFF	TGCGCCAGCAGCCCCCGGGACAGGGTGAACACCGGGGAGCTGTTTTTT
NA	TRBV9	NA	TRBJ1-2	CASSAPGNYGYTF	TGTGCCAGCAGCGCCCCGGGGAACTATGGCTACACCTTC
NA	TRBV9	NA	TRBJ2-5	CASSATGLETQYF	TGTGCCAGCAGCGCCACAGGGCTTGAGACCCAGTACTTC
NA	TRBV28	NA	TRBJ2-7	CASSRGYEQYF	TGTGCCAGCAGCAGGGGCTACGAGCAGTACTTC
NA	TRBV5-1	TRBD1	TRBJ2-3	CASSLVFGTGGPDTQYF	TGCGCCAGCAGCTTGGTTTTCGGAACAGGGGGTCCAGATACGCAGTATTTT
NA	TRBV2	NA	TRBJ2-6	CASSDSGFSGANVLTF	TGTGCCAGCAGTGATTCGGGGTTCTCTGGGGCCAACGTCCTGACTTTC